The text below deals with one TCR beta chain. Its antigen is not known. The data stem from a study of cytomegalovirus exposure and HLA in healthy donors. CDR3 size: 15 residues. V dropped 5 bases and J dropped 0 bases, with 8 bases sitting between them. Germline lookup yields CDR1 SGHTA and CDR2 FQGTGA. Broader study findings: It was confirmed in vitro that a few of the CMV-associated chains were specific for CMV antigens.

The PCR contained 60 Vbeta and 13 Jbeta primers. Profiled with immunoSEQ multiplex PCR; TCRdb holds only in-frame clones, not every one. The sample yields tens of thousands of clones, roughly 80% seen once. The specimen was PBMCs. The chain carries TRBV7-3 and TRBJ2-6; D is unclear. The clonotype originates from a man aged 40-49 years in good health and CMV-seronegative. The CDR3 sequence is CASSKELSGANVLTF. DNA of the CDR3: TGTGCCAGCAGCAAGGAGCTCTCTGGGGCCAACGTCCTGACTTTC.